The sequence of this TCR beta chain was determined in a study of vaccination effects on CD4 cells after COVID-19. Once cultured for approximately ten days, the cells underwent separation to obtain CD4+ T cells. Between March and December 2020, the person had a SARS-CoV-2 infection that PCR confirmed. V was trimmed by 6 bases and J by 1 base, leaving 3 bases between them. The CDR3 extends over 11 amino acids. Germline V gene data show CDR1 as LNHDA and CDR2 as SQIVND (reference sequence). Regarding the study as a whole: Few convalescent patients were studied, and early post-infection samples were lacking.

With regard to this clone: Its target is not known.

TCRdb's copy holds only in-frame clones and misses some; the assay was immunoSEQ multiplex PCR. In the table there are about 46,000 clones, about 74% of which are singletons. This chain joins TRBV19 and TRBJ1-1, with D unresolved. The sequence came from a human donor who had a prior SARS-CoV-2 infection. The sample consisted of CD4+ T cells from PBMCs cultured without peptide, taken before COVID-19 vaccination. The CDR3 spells CASRKNTEAFF. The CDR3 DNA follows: TGTGCCAGTAGAAAGAACACTGAAGCTTTCTTT.